The rows below give T cell receptor beta chains drawn from one sample of a study of shared clonotypes between healthy human individuals. Produced via immunoSEQ multiplex PCR; TCRdb's table is partial and in-frame only. Of 450,000 or so clones listed, roughly 80% were seen once; the top ten hold approximately 12%. The sequenced material came from PBMCs. These receptors originate from a woman aged 35 to 49 in good health. Some clones in this sample may be carry-over from other donors' samples. The CDR3 runs from the conserved cysteine through the conserved F or W. Each record gives: CDR3 length, J gene, D gene, V gene, clone size, CDR3 DNA, CDR3 protein. The D gene is left open where the match is weak. Rows may omit the clone size; those that give it use once, few, many or a size class.

14 | TRBJ2-5 | . | TRBV25-1 | . | TGTGCCAGCAGTGGACTAGGGGAGGCAGAGACCCAGTACTTC | CASSGLGEAETQYF
15 | TRBJ1-3 | . | TRBV12-1 | . | TGTGCCAGCGCCTCCGGACAGGACCGGGAAAACACCATATATTTT | CASASGQDRENTIYF
13 | TRBJ1-1 | TRBD1 | TRBV7-9 | . | TGTGCCAGCAGCTTAGAGGGGGCCCGGGGGGCTTTCTTT | CASSLEGARGAFF
15 | TRBJ2-1 | TRBD2 | TRBV11-1 | few | TGTGCCAGCAGCTTAGACGGCGGGGGGAAGAATGAGCAGTTCTTC | CASSLDGGGKNEQFF
15 | TRBJ2-1 | . | TRBV28 | . | TGTGCCAGCAGTTTATGGGACCCCCTCCACAATGAGCAGTTCTTC | CASSLWDPLHNEQFF
13 | TRBJ2-1 | . | TRBV9 | . | TGTGCCAGCAGCGTAGAATGGAGGGGGGAACAGTTCTTC | CASSVEWRGEQFF
15 | TRBJ2-2 | TRBD2 | TRBV7-6 | . | TGTGCCAGCCGCGCGGGAGTGGGAGTGGGCGGGGAGCTGTTTTTT | CASRAGVGVGGELFF
13 | TRBJ2-7 | . | TRBV7-8 | . | TGTGCCAGCAGCTATCAGGGAACCTACGAGCAGTACTTC | CASSYQGTYEQYF
15 | TRBJ2-1 | TRBD2 | TRBV7-8 | . | TGTGCCAGCAGCGAGGGACTAGCTGCATACAATGAGCAGTTCTTC | CASSEGLAAYNEQFF
13 | TRBJ1-1 | . | TRBV30 | . | TGTGCCTGGAGCCGGACAGTGAACACTGAAGCTTTCTTT | CAWSRTVNTEAFF
13 | TRBJ2-3 | . | TRBV30 | few | TGTGCCTGGAGTGTTAGGGGTGCAGATACGCAGTATTTT | CAWSVRGADTQYF
13 | TRBJ2-5 | . | TRBV18 | . | TGTGCCAGCTCACGGGCTGGTCAAGAGACCCAGTACTTC | CASSRAGQETQYF
15 | TRBJ2-2 | TRBD2 | TRBV28 | . | TGTGCCAGCAGTCCCAGCGGGAGGTTCACCGGGGAGCTGTTTTTT | CASSPSGRFTGELFF
14 | TRBJ2-7 | TRBD1 | TRBV28 | . | TGTGCCAGCAGTTCAGGACAGGGGAGCTACGAGCAGTACTTC | CASSSGQGSYEQYF
17 | TRBJ2-3 | TRBD2 | TRBV19 | . | TGTGCCAGTAGTGTTGGGACTAGCGGGAGGGCCGGGGATACGCAGTATTTT | CASSVGTSGRAGDTQYF
14 | TRBJ2-7 | . | TRBV7-9 | . | TGTGCCAGCAGCCGCCTGGGGGGTTCCTACGAGCAGTACTTC | CASSRLGGSYEQYF
14 | TRBJ2-7 | TRBD1 | TRBV11-1 | . | TGTGCCAGCAGCTTGGGACAGGGATTTTACGAGCAGTACTTC | CASSLGQGFYEQYF
15 | TRBJ1-2 | . | TRBV28 | . | TGTGCCAGCAGCTCACCGGGACCGACGCCCTATGGCTACACCTTC | CASSSPGPTPYGYTF
13 | TRBJ2-5 | . | TRBV25-1 | . | TGTGCCAGCAGTAGCGAGGCAGGATGGACCCAGTACTTC | CASSSEAGWTQYF
14 | TRBJ2-7 | . | TRBV28 | . | TGTGCCAGCAGTGGAGGGACGGTCGGCTACGAGCAGTACTTC | CASSGGTVGYEQYF
15 | TRBJ2-1 | . | TRBV19 | . | TGTGCCAGTAGTACCCCCGGGACTCCCTACAATGAGCAGTTCTTC | CASSTPGTPYNEQFF
14 | TRBJ2-7 | TRBD1 | TRBV28 | . | TGTGCCAGCAGTCCGACAGGGGGGCTCTACGAGCAGTACTTC | CASSPTGGLYEQYF
16 | TRBJ2-1 | TRBD2 | TRBV25-1 | . | TGTGCCAGCAGCGTTAGCGGGAGCCCCTCCTACAATGAGCAGTTCTTC | CASSVSGSPSYNEQFF
14 | TRBJ2-5 | . | TRBV30 | . | TGTGCCTGGAGTGTACTAGGTGTAGAGGAGACCCAGTACTTC | CAWSVLGVEETQYF
12 | TRBJ2-1 | . | TRBV28 | . | TGTGCCAGCGGCCCATCCGAGCTAGAGCAGTTCTTC | CASGPSELEQFF
14 | TRBJ1-2 | TRBD1 | TRBV9 | . | TGTGCCAGCAGCCGGACAGGAGCTAACTATGGCTACACCTTC | CASSRTGANYGYTF
14 | TRBJ2-3 | TRBD2 | TRBV7-8 | . | TGTGCCAGCAGCCCTAGCGGAAGCACAGATACGCAGTATTTT | CASSPSGSTDTQYF
15 | TRBJ2-3 | . | TRBV5-1 | once | TGCGCCAGCAGCTTGCTAGGGGGTAGCACAGATACGCAGTATTTT | CASSLLGGSTDTQYF